The 22 T cell receptor beta chains reported below all come from one sample, sequenced in a study of blood T cell repertoires in COVID-19. Data came from immunoSEQ multiplex PCR; TCRdb stores just in-frame clones and leaves some out. The sample has around 84,000 clones, about four fifths seen once. Sequencing used peripheral blood. These receptors all come from a woman aged 40 to 50 with active or convalescent COVID-19.

The V gene is TRBV18, the J gene TRBJ2-3; 8 bases are a match to TRBD2. V lost 4 bases to trimming and J lost 0 bases; unmatched junction nucleotides: 9. The germline gives CDR1 KGHSH, CDR2 LQKENI. There are 17 residues in the CDR3. CDR3 coding DNA: TGTGCCAGCTCACATCCCCGGGAGGGGACGAGCACAGATACGCAGTATTTT. Protein product: CASSHPREGTSTDTQYF.

The chain couples TRBV6-6 to TRBJ2-7; TRBD1 matches at 10 bases. The J segment lost 2 bases and the V segment lost 2 bases, leaving 3 bases of the junction unmatched. The CDR3 extends over 15 amino acids. CDR1 and CDR2 from the germline V gene are MNHNY and SVGAGI (reference sequence). The CDR3, as DNA: TGTGCCAGCAGTTACGCCGGGACAGGGGCCTACGAGCAGTACTTC. It specifies CASSYAGTGAYEQYF.

This clone appeared once. The rearrangement uses TRBV25-1 and TRBJ2-7, with TRBD1 as a possible D gene (6 bases). The CDR3 runs to 13 residues. The V and J ends lost 4 bases and 1 base respectively, with 8 bases between them. Germline CDR1 and CDR2: MGHDK and SYGVNS. The CDR3 loop is CASSADRSYEQYF. As DNA, the CDR3 is TGTGCCAGCAGTGCCGACAGGTCCTACGAGCAGTACTTC.

The chain couples TRBV12-5 to TRBJ2-3; D may be TRBD2 (7 bases). The germline V gene has CDR1 LGHNT and CDR2 FRNRAP. V was trimmed by 9 bases and J by 5 bases, leaving 18 bases between them. CDR3 size: 14 residues. The DNA for the CDR3 is TGTGCTAGCCGGATCGGGGGGCAGGTAGATACGCAGTATTTT. Protein product: CASRIGGQVDTQYF.

This clone came up once. The CDR3 protein is CASSGGQWVAGNTIYF. Here the CDR3 DNA reads TGTGCCAGCAGCGGGGGACAGTGGGTTGCTGGAAACACCATATATTTT. This rearrangement joins TRBV9 to TRBJ1-3; 7 bases map to TRBD1. Trimming cost V 3 bases and J 2 bases; bases outside gene matches: 8. The CDR3 runs to 16 residues. CDR1 is SGDLS and CDR2 is YYNGEE in the germline V gene.

The CDR3 sequence: CASSPQDNYGYTF. The CDR3 DNA sequence: TGTGCCAGCTCACCCCAGGATAACTATGGCTACACCTTC. This sequence joins TRBV18 and TRBJ1-2, with D uncertain. Trimming left V 3 bases short and J 1 base short, with 6 bases between. Germline values: CDR1 KGHSH, CDR2 LQKENI. This CDR3 region has 13 residues.

The chain has TRBV6-6 and TRBJ1-2; the D gene is possibly TRBD1 (6 bases). Trimming took 0 bases from V and 3 from J, leaving 8 bases between them. Per the germline V gene, CDR1 is MNHNY and CDR2 is SVGAGI (reference sequence). The CDR3 loop spans 14 amino acids. The CDR3 DNA reads TGTGCCAGCAGTTACTCCGAGGGGGACTATGGCTACACCTTC. The encoded protein is CASSYSEGDYGYTF.

The chain carries TRBV3-1 (or the pseudogene TRBV3-2) and TRBJ1-4; a possible D gene is TRBD1 (6 bases). This CDR3 contains 14 residues. Trimming shortened V by 4 bases and J by 8 bases, and 14 bases separated the two germline ends. Germline assignment: CDR1 LGHDT and CDR2 YNNKEL (reference sequence). In DNA, the CDR3 is TGTGCCAGCAGCCCGGGCAGGGGTAGGGAAAAACTGTTTTTT. Its protein product is CASSPGRGREKLFF.

The chain employs TRBV5-5 and TRBJ1-2; maybe TRBD1 (6 bases). The CDR3 covers 14 residues. Trimming took 4 bases from V and 5 from J, leaving 15 bases between them. CDR1 is SGHKS, CDR2 YYEKEE, per germline (reference sequence). CDR3 in DNA: TGTGCCAGCAGCCCGACGACAGGACTTTATGGCTACACCTTC. It is translated as CASSPTTGLYGYTF.

The CDR3 spells CASQKLADTGELFF. The CDR3 coding sequence is TGTGCCAGCCAAAAACTAGCAGACACCGGGGAGCTGTTTTTT. The gene calls are TRBV25-1 and TRBJ2-2; tentatively, D is TRBD2 (6 bases). Germline CDR1 reads MGHDK; CDR2 reads SYGVNS. The CDR3 covers 14 residues. Trimming stripped 8 bases from V and 3 bases from J, with 13 bases between.

This chain links TRBV19 with TRBJ2-7; D is ambiguous. The V end was cut by 3 bases, the J end by 0 bases, with 9 bases between. From germline, CDR1 is LNHDA and CDR2 SQIVND (reference sequence). This CDR3 is 14 amino acids long. CDR3: CASSITGRSYEQYF. As DNA, the CDR3 is TGTGCCAGTAGTATTACGGGTCGCTCCTACGAGCAGTACTTC.

The chain carries TRBV19 and TRBJ1-3; D possibly corresponds to TRBD1 (5 bases). V was cut by 4 bases and J by 1 base, with 17 bases left in between. The CDR3 has 17 residues. The germline gives CDR1 LNHDA, CDR2 SQIVND (reference sequence). The CDR3 DNA reads as TGTGCCAGTAGTACCTTTCAGGGTCCCCGTTCTGGAAACACCATATATTTT. Translation gives CASSTFQGPRSGNTIYF.

This rearrangement joins TRBV7-2 to TRBJ1-6; D perhaps matches TRBD1 (5 bases). V was cut by 8 bases and J by 5 bases, with 16 bases left in between. CDR3 size: 15 residues. Germline CDR1 reads SGHTA; CDR2 reads FQGNSA. This chain's CDR3 is CASGGAVFNNSPLHF. The DNA for the CDR3 is TGTGCCAGCGGTGGGGCAGTATTTAATAATTCACCCCTCCACTTT.

This rearrangement joins TRBV7-3 to TRBJ1-1; possible D gene TRBD1, 6 bases. Germline CDR1 and CDR2: SGHTA and FQGTGA. There are 15 residues in the CDR3. V dropped 5 bases and J dropped 0 bases, with 13 bases sitting between them. CDR3: CASSPDRNMNTEAFF. In nucleotides, the CDR3 is TGTGCCAGCAGCCCGGACAGAAATATGAACACTGAAGCTTTCTTT.

This clone was picked up many times. The V call is TRBV4-3, the J call TRBJ2-7, with D maybe TRBD1 (6 bases). CDR1 is LGHNA, CDR2 YSLEER, per germline. This CDR3 spans 15 amino acids. V was shortened by 2 bases and J by 0 bases, with 11 bases between the two germline ends. The CDR3 DNA reads TGCGCCAGCAGCCAATCCCGGGACATCTCCTACGAGCAGTACTTC. It specifies CASSQSRDISYEQYF.

This chain connects TRBV2 to TRBJ2-1; 9 bases line up with TRBD2. Germline loops: CDR1 SNHLY, CDR2 FYNNEI. J was trimmed by 4 bases and V by 5 bases; bases with no gene match: 3. CDR3 length: 14 residues. The CDR3 here is CASSKLAGYNEQFF. As DNA, the CDR3 is TGTGCCAGCAGTAAGCTAGCGGGGTACAATGAGCAGTTCTTC.

The chain uses TRBV3-1 (or the pseudogene TRBV3-2) and TRBJ2-3; 7 bases are shared with TRBD1. Germline CDR1 reads LGHDT; CDR2 reads YNNKEL (reference sequence). With V trimmed by 5 bases and J by 7 bases, 6 bases remained unmatched. CDR3 length: 13 amino acids. The CDR3 region is CASSTQGVHTQYF. DNA for the CDR3: TGTGCCAGCAGCACCCAGGGGGTACATACGCAGTATTTT.

The gene calls are TRBV7-9 and TRBJ1-3; D is uncertain. The ends were cut back, 1 base at V and 4 bases at J, with 11 bases in the middle. CDR1 is SEHNR and CDR2 is FQNEAQ in the germline V gene (reference sequence). The CDR3 is made up of 15 amino acids. The CDR3 bases are TGTGCCAGCAGCTTAGGCGGCAGTAAGGGAAACACCATATATTTT. Translated, it gives CASSLGGSKGNTIYF.

This chain connects TRBV7-9 to TRBJ1-1, with 7 bases that match TRBD1. Germline values: CDR1 SEHNR, CDR2 FQNEAQ (reference sequence). With 5 bases clipped from V and 4 bases from J, the junction kept 7 bases outside the gene matches. The CDR3 loop spans 14 amino acids. In DNA form, the CDR3 reads TGTGCCAGCAGCCGACAGGGTCTGGGCACTGAAGCTTTCTTT. Its translation: CASSRQGLGTEAFF.

The genes are TRBV11-3 and TRBJ2-6; D is unresolved. V shed 5 bases and J shed 6 bases, with 8 bases lying between them. In germline, CDR1 is SGHNT, CDR2 YENEEA. The CDR3 totals 13 residues. CDR3 in DNA: TGTGCCAGCAGCCCATCATCGGCCAACGTCCTGACTTTC. Translating gives CASSPSSANVLTF.

This clone has only one observation. This chain joins TRBV27 and TRBJ2-7, with D possibly being TRBD1 (5 bases). Looked up from germline, CDR1 is MNHEY and CDR2 is SMNVEV (reference sequence). The CDR3 sequence is 15 residues long. Trimming stripped 5 bases from V and 2 bases from J, with 16 bases between. In DNA form, the CDR3 reads TGTGCCAGCAGTCCAATACAGGCGACAGCCTACGAGCAGTACTTC. It translates to CASSPIQATAYEQYF.

The rearrangement uses TRBV5-6 and TRBJ2-3; the match to TRBD1 covers 7 bases. Germline V gives CDR1 SGHDT, CDR2 YYEEEE. The CDR3 is made up of 15 amino acids. The junction had 11 bases not matched to a gene; V was cut back by 7 bases and J by 3 bases. The CDR3 DNA reads TGTGCCAGCCAGGGGATGGGCAGGGGGACAGATACGCAGTATTTT. Amino acid sequence: CASQGMGRGTDTQYF.